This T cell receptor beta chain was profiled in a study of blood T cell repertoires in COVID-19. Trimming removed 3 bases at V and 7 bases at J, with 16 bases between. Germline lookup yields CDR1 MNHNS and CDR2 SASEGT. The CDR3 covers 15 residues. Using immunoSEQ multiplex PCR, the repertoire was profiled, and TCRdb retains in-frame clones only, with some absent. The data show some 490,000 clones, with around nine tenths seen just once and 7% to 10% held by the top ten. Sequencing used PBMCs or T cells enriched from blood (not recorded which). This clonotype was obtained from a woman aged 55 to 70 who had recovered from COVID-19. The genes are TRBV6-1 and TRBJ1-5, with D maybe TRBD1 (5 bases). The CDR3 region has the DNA TGTGCCAGCAGTGAGGGGGGAAAGATTGGACAGCCCCAGCATTTT. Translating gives CASSEGGKIGQPQHF.